This is a list of T cell receptor beta chains from one sample in a study of blood T cell repertoires in COVID-19. Libraries were prepared by immunoSEQ multiplex PCR; TCRdb keeps only in-frame clonotypes and omits some of them. The sample lists roughly 120,000 clones, about 74% occurring once. Specimen: peripheral blood. These receptors were collected from a man at least 80 years old with COVID-19, enrolled during active disease. Each CDR3 is given with its conserved first and last residue. D genes are given only for firm matches. Rows give clone size only sometimes, using once, few, many, or a class for an expanded clone.

TRBJ2-3	NA	TRBV27	NA	TGTGCCAGCAGTTTTGCGAATACGCAGTATTTT	CASSFANTQYF
TRBJ2-7	NA	TRBV28	TRBD2	TGTGCCAGCAGTTTTTCTAGCGGGAGGGCAAAGGACCTCGAGCAGTACTTC	CASSFSSGRAKDLEQYF
TRBJ1-6	NA	TRBV5-1	NA	TGCGCCAGCAGCTTGGAAGGCGTGGGGCAAGGTTCACCCCTCCACTTT	CASSLEGVGQGSPLHF
TRBJ1-5	few	TRBV7-2	NA	TGTGCCAGCAGTCAGGTGGTGGAGGGTCAGCCCCAGCATTTT	CASSQVVEGQPQHF
TRBJ1-1	NA	TRBV29-1	NA	TGCAGCTCCTGGGGAGGTGAGAACACTGAAGCTTTCTTT	CSSWGGENTEAFF
TRBJ2-5	NA	TRBV19	NA	TGTGCCAGTAGTTCACAGGGCGAGGAGACCCAGTACTTC	CASSSQGEETQYF
TRBJ1-1	NA	TRBV6-6	NA	TGTGCCAGCAGTTTCCGACAGCAGACCCTGAACACTGAAGCTTTCTTT	CASSFRQQTLNTEAFF
TRBJ1-5	NA	TRBV6-5	NA	TGTGCCAGCAGTTGGGACATTACGGGCAATCAGCCCCAGCATTTT	CASSWDITGNQPQHF
TRBJ1-2	NA	TRBV13	TRBD1	TGTGCCAGCAGCTGGGGGTTGACAGGGGTTGGCTACACCTTC	CASSWGLTGVGYTF
TRBJ1-5	NA	TRBV19	NA	TGTGCCAGTCGGGACATTTTCCGCAATCAGCCCCAGCATTTT	CASRDIFRNQPQHF
TRBJ2-7	NA	TRBV28	NA	TGTGCCAGCAGTTTGGCTTCAACCGACTACGAGCAGTACTTC	CASSLASTDYEQYF
TRBJ2-7	NA	TRBV7-9	TRBD1	TGTGCCAGCAGCTCGATGGACAGGGGAAGGCACGAGCAGTACTTC	CASSSMDRGRHEQYF
TRBJ2-7	NA	TRBV5-6	TRBD2	TGTGCCAGCAGCTCCGGGACTAGCTTCTACGAGCAGTACTTC	CASSSGTSFYEQYF
TRBJ2-1	NA	TRBV9	TRBD1	TGTGCCAGCAGCGTAGGGACAGGGGTCTACAATGAGCAGTTCTTC	CASSVGTGVYNEQFF
TRBJ2-1	NA	TRBV27	NA	TGTGCCAGCAGTTTATCGGGGGGAAATGAGCAGTTCTTC	CASSLSGGNEQFF
TRBJ2-3	NA	TRBV7-2	TRBD2	TGTGCCAGCAGCGCTAAAATGGTAGCGGGCTCCACAGATATGCAGTATTTT	CASSAKMVAGSTDMQYF
TRBJ2-7	NA	TRBV21-1	NA	TGTGCCAGCAGCAAAGCGGGACAGGGGCCTTCCTACGAGCAGTACTTC	CASSKAGQGPSYEQYF
TRBJ1-2	once	TRBV19	TRBD1	TGTGCCAGTACGGACAGGGCTGGGGTTGGCTATGGCTACACCTTC	CASTDRAGVGYGYTF
TRBJ1-3	NA	TRBV6-5	NA	TGTGCCAGCAGTTACTCGGCCCGAGGAAACACCATATATTTT	CASSYSARGNTIYF
TRBJ2-7	NA	TRBV10-2	NA	TGCGCCAGCAGTGAGTCGATAGGGAGAAGATCCTACGAGCAGTACTTC	CASSESIGRRSYEQYF
TRBJ2-5	NA	TRBV18	NA	TGTGCCAGCTCAGTACAAGAGACCCAGTACTTC	CASSVQETQYF
TRBJ1-3	NA	TRBV5-4	NA	TGTGCCAGCAGCCCCGGTTTAGTAAACACCATATATTTT	CASSPGLVNTIYF
TRBJ2-2	NA	TRBV6-6	NA	TGTGCCAGCAGTTACGGAGGGGTGAACACCGGGGAGCTGTTTTTT	CASSYGGVNTGELFF
TRBJ2-7	NA	TRBV21-1	NA	TGTGCCAGCAGCAAGACCGGGACAGGGTGTGCCTACGAGCAGTACTTC	CASSKTGTGCAYEQYF
TRBJ2-3	NA	TRBV5-1	TRBD1	TGCGCCAGCAGCTTGTCGGGACAGTCCGCAGATACGCAGTATTTT	CASSLSGQSADTQYF
TRBJ2-5	NA	TRBV15	NA	TGTGCCACCAGCAGAGACAGCCAAGAGACCCAGTACTTC	CATSRDSQETQYF
TRBJ2-5	NA	TRBV10-3	NA	TGTGCCATCAGTGGACAGGCTGAAGAGACCCAGTACTTC	CAISGQAEETQYF
TRBJ1-1	once	TRBV28	NA	TGTGCCAGCAGTTATCCCGGGGGACCTTATAACACTGAAGCTTTCTTT	CASSYPGGPYNTEAFF
TRBJ1-3	NA	TRBV28	TRBD1	TGTGCCAGCAGTTTCCCCAGGGGGCGAAATAGTGTCACCATATATTTT	CASSFPRGRNSVTIYF
TRBJ2-7	few	TRBV10-3	TRBD2	TGTGCCATCAGCCCCTCTAGGCCGGGACTAGCGAGCTACGAGCAGTACTTC	CAISPSRPGLASYEQYF
TRBJ2-1	NA	TRBV18	NA	TGTGCCAGCTCACCAGCGAGCGGACGCTACAATGAGCAGTTCTTC	CASSPASGRYNEQFF
TRBJ2-5	NA	TRBV3-1/TRBV3-2	NA	TGTGCCAGCAGCCAAGGCGGGTCAGCCCAGTACTTC	CASSQGGSAQYF
TRBJ2-1	NA	TRBV29-1	NA	TGCAGCGTTTCTCAGAGTAGCGATGAGCAGTTCTTC	CSVSQSSDEQFF
TRBJ2-7	NA	TRBV29-1	NA	TGCAGCGTTGTCCGAACGGAGGGGGCCGAGCAGTACTTC	CSVVRTEGAEQYF
TRBJ1-1	NA	TRBV7-9	TRBD1	TGTGCCAGCAGCTCCCTGACAGGGACTGAAGCTTTCTTT	CASSSLTGTEAFF
TRBJ1-4	once	TRBV6-5	NA	TGTGCCAGCAGTTACTCGAACTCGGGTGAAAAACTGTTTTTT	CASSYSNSGEKLFF
TRBJ1-6	NA	TRBV2	TRBD1	TGTGCCAGCAGTCGGGACAGGGGTGGTTCACCCCTCCACTTT	CASSRDRGGSPLHF
TRBJ1-5	NA	TRBV29-1	TRBD1	TGCAGCGCTCAGGGACAGTCCAATCAGCCCCAGCATTTT	CSAQGQSNQPQHF
TRBJ2-7	NA	TRBV28	NA	TGTGCCAGCAGCTTTTTACAGCCTCGCTACGAGCAGTACTTC	CASSFLQPRYEQYF
TRBJ1-1	few	TRBV5-5	NA	TGTGCCAGCAGCTACCAACTTGGGAACACTGAAGCTTTCTTT	CASSYQLGNTEAFF
TRBJ2-1	NA	TRBV15	NA	TGTGCCACCAGCACCGGGGGCTCCTACAATGAGCAGTTCTTC	CATSTGGSYNEQFF
TRBJ2-2	once	TRBV11-3	TRBD2	TGTGCCAGCAGCTCTAGCGGTACGAACACCGGGGAGCTGTTTTTT	CASSSSGTNTGELFF
TRBJ2-5	many	TRBV7-3	TRBD2	TGTGCCAGCAGCCGGACTAGCGGGAGGTACCAAGAGACCCAGTACTTC	CASSRTSGRYQETQYF
TRBJ2-1	NA	TRBV7-8	TRBD1	TGTGCCAGCAGCTTAGGACAGGGGGCCTACAATGAGCAGTTCTTC	CASSLGQGAYNEQFF
TRBJ2-1	NA	TRBV7-3	TRBD1	TGTGCCAGCAGCTCAACGGCCGGACAGGGATCCTACAATGAGCAGTTCTTC	CASSSTAGQGSYNEQFF
TRBJ2-5	NA	TRBV7-7	NA	TGTGCTAGCAGCTTAGACAGCCAAGAGACCCAGTACTTC	CASSLDSQETQYF
TRBJ1-2	NA	TRBV9	NA	TGTGCCAGCAGCGCTTCGACCGGCGGATATGGCTACACCTTC	CASSASTGGYGYTF
TRBJ2-1	NA	TRBV10-3	NA	TGTGCCATCAGTGCGGTCGGCTCCTACAATGAGCAGTTCTTC	CAISAVGSYNEQFF
TRBJ2-7	NA	TRBV6-2/TRBV6-3	TRBD2	TGTGCCAGCAGTTACGTCGGGACTAGGTCCACCGAGCAGTACTTC	CASSYVGTRSTEQYF
TRBJ2-1	NA	TRBV28	TRBD2	TGTGCCAGCAGTTTCGGGCTAGCGGGAGGGAGCTCCTACAATGAGCAGTTCTTC	CASSFGLAGGSSYNEQFF
TRBJ2-7	NA	TRBV5-5	TRBD2	TGTGCCAGCAGCTGGAGCACTAGCGGGACCTACGAGCAGTACTTC	CASSWSTSGTYEQYF
TRBJ1-1	many	TRBV28	TRBD1	TGTGCCACCCTACCATTAGACAGGGTTAAGAATTCGTACACTGAAGCTTTCTTT	CATLPLDRVKNSYTEAFF
TRBJ2-7	NA	TRBV5-5	TRBD2	TGTGCCAGCAGCGTGCCCGGGGGGAGCGAGCAGTACTTC	CASSVPGGSEQYF